Included here is one TCR beta chain sequence, with context. In germline, CDR1 is LNHDA, CDR2 SQIVND (reference sequence). The CDR3 contains 15 residues. The V end lost 5 bases, the J end lost 8 bases, and 21 bases lay between the germline ends. The source of the sample is a study of blood T cell repertoires in COVID-19. For the study at large: Sites in the United States, Italy and Spain provided acute and convalescent COVID-19 samples. From T cells, B-cell-depleted T cells, or PBMCs came the material, which was cDNA or gDNA.

In the authors' methods: Amplification of reference gene primers was used by the study to estimate nucleated cell counts. Repertoires were generated with immunoSEQ multiplex PCR, while TCRdb's copy carries only in-frame clones and drops some. V and J calls and clone size are given by that table; D and trimming were obtained from the DNA. Of 200,000 to 300,000 clones listed, roughly 80% are singletons. The V call is TRBV19, the J call TRBJ1-2; D possibly corresponds to TRBD1 (5 bases). The sample was peripheral blood. The sequence was collected from a woman between 55 and 75 years old with active or convalescent COVID-19. The CDR3 nucleotides read TGTGCCAGTAGTCCCCGGTGGGGGAGGGAGGCAGGCTACACCTTC. It translates to CASSPRWGREAGYTF.